This TCR beta chain was profiled in a study of identifying expanded T cells in peripheral blood. Study-wide findings and caveats: Across healthy donors, higher total template counts meant significantly greater approximately two-week count variance. Differentially abundant clones: about 1.2 between replicates, around 17 at around 2 weeks, around 19 at four.

In this sample, this clone turned up once. The target antigen is unknown. Sequencing was performed with immunoSEQ multiplex PCR; in TCRdb, only in-frame clones are kept and a portion is missing. This table holds 95,000 to 100,000 clones, roughly nine tenths found once. Germline V gene lookup returns CDR1 SNHLY and CDR2 FYNNEI. Trimming left V 3 bases short and J 3 bases short, with 9 bases between. This CDR3 has 13 amino acids. This receptor was taken from a person between 18 and 69 years old in good health. The rearrangement links TRBV2 to TRBJ2-7; tentative D call: TRBD2 (5 bases). The sequenced sample was blood. The CDR3 is CASSEDSLYEQYF. In nucleotides, the CDR3 is TGTGCCAGCAGTGAGGACTCCCTCTACGAGCAGTACTTC.